Detailed here is one T cell receptor (beta chain). Its matching antigen is unknown. TCRdb reprocessed the RT-PCR reads via MiXCR and lists one record per CDR3 protein. The sample has roughly 760,000 distinct CDR3 sequences, about 20% seen once; the top ten hold roughly 10%. The CDR3 consists of 14 residues. Germline CDR1 is SGHTA and CDR2 is FQGNSA. Losses at the gene ends were 4 bases for V and 3 bases for J; bases not matched to a gene: 4. This record belongs to a study of response to subunit inactivated influenza vaccine. Study-wide results and limits: Researchers suggested that each seasonal influenza vaccination recruits few new T cells.

This sequence joins TRBV7-2 and TRBJ2-7, with TRBD2 matching over 9 bases. The sequence was collected from a man aged 50 to 60 who received an inactivated influenza vaccine. Sequenced here: PBMCs from blood, sampled roughly 5 days after vaccination. The CDR3 loop is CASSSGTSHYEQYF. The CDR3, as DNA: TGTGCCAGCAGCTCCGGGACTAGCCACTACGAGCAGTACTTC.